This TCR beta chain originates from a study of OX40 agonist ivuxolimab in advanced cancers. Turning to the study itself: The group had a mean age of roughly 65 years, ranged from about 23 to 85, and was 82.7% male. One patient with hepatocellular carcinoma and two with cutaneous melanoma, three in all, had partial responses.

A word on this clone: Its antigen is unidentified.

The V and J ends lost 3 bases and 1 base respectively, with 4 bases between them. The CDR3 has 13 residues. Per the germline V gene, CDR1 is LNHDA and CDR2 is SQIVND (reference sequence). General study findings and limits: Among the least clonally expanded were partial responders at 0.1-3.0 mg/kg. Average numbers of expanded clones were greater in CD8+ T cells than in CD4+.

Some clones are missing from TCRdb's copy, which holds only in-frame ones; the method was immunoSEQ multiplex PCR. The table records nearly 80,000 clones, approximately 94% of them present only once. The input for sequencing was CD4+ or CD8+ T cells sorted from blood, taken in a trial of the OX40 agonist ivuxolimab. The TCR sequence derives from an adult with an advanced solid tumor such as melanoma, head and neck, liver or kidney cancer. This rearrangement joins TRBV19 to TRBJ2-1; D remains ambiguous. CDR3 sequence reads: CASSMGSYNEQFF. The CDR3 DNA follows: TGTGCCAGTAGTATGGGTTCCTACAATGAGCAGTTCTTC.